In this sample, the clone carrying this TCR beta chain turned up once. Its antigen is as yet unknown. The sample originates from a study of T cell responses to AZD1222 COVID-19 vaccine. Overall study results and limits: Mapped onto spike, vaccine-associated CD4 TCRs spanned it and were dominant at 160-218 and 743-854. Per reports, nearly half of all spike-specific TCRs target regions that are unmutated in variants. Donor demographics were predominantly white British with a female majority; clonal diversity may be underestimated.

The protocol was immunoSEQ multiplex PCR, while the TCRdb copy is restricted to in-frame clones and leaves out a portion. The sample gives approximately 150,000 clones, roughly 86% of which show up once; over 4.5% is in the top ten. Sequenced material: peripheral blood, taken 28 days after the second AZD1222 dose. This TCR came from an adult who received the AZD1222 COVID-19 vaccine.

The CDR3 DNA reads TGTGCCAGCAGCTTGGGTAGCGGGGGGGTAAACAATGAGCAGTTCTTC. This sequence encodes CASSLGSGGVNNEQFF. The chain recombines TRBV5-4 with TRBJ2-1, with TRBD2 matching over 11 bases. V shed 0 bases and J 5 bases; nucleotides not matched to a gene: 4. Germline CDR1 is SGHNT and CDR2 is YYREEE (reference sequence). This CDR3 contains 16 residues.